This T cell receptor (beta chain) was documented in a study of cytomegalovirus exposure and HLA in healthy donors. Vbeta (60) and Jbeta (13) primers were used in the PCR. Measured with immunoSEQ multiplex PCR; TCRdb has only the in-frame clones, and not every one. The listing records roughly 120,000 clones. Germline-derived CDR1 and CDR2 are SGHNT and YYREEE (reference sequence). Unmatched junction bases numbered 9, after V lost 2 bases and J lost 5 bases. This CDR3 is 15 amino acids long. The sample consisted of PBMCs. This receptor was identified in a man aged 35 to 55 in good health and CMV-seropositive. The chain is built from TRBV5-4 and TRBJ2-5, with TRBD1 matching over 7 bases. The CDR3 DNA sequence: TGTGCCAGCAGCTTCCGAAAGGGGGCCGGGGAGACCCAGTACTTC. This codes for CASSFRKGAGETQYF. The entire variable domain, with the rest obtained from reference TRBV5-4 and TRBJ2-5, is as follows: ETGVTQSPTHLIKTRGQQVTLRCSSQSGHNTVSWYQQALGQGPQFIFQYYREEENGRGNFPPRFSGLQFPNYSSELNVNALELDDSALYLCASSFRKGAGETQYFGPGTRLLVL.